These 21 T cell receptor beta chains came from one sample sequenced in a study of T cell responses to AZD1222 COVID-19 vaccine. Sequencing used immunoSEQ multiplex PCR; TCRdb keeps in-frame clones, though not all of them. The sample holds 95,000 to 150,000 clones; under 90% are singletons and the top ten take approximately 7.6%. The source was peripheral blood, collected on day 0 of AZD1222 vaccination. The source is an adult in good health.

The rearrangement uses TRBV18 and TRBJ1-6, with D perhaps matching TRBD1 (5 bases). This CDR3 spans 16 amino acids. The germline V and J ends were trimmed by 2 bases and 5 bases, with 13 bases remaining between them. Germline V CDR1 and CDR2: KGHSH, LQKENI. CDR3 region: CASSPSAGGDNSPLHF. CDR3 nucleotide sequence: TGTGCCAGCTCACCATCTGCCGGAGGGGATAATTCACCCCTCCACTTT.

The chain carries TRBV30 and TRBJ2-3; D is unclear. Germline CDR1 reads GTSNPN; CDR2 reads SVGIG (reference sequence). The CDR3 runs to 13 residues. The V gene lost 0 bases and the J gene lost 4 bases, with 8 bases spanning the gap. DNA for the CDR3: TGTGCCTGGAGTGTAAGGGAAGCAGATACGCAGTATTTT. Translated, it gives CAWSVREADTQYF.

The CDR3 DNA sequence: TGTGCCAGCTCACCTGCCCCCGGACAGGGGGCTCAAGCTTTCTTT. This gives the protein CASSPAPGQGAQAFF. J is TRBJ1-1 and V is TRBV7-2; TRBD1 matches at 11 bases. The CDR3 spans 15 residues. V dropped 8 bases and J dropped 9; count of bases not matched to a gene: 14. Germline V gene lookup returns CDR1 SGHTA and CDR2 FQGNSA.

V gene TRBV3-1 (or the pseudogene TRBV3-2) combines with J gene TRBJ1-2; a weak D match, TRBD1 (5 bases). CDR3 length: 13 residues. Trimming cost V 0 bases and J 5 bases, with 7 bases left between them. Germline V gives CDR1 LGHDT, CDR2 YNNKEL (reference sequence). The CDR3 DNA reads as TGTGCCAGCAGCCAAGATGAGGGGTATGGCTACACCTTC. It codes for CASSQDEGYGYTF.

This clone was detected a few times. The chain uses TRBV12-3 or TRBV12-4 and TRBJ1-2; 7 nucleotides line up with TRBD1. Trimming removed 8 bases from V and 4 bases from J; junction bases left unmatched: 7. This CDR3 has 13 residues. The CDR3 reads CASGTAGGYGYTF. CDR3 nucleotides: TGTGCCAGCGGCACGGCAGGGGGCTATGGCTACACCTTC.

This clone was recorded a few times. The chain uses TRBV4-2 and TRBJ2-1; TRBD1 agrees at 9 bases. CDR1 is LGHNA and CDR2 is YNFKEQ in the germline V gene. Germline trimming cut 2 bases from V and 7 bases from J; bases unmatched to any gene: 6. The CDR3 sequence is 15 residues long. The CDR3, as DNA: TGTGCCAGCAGCCAACCGACAGGGGGAGGGAATGAGCAGTTCTTC. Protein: CASSQPTGGGNEQFF.

The DNA for the CDR3 is TGTGCCAGTATGGGCAGAGCCTACGAGCAGTACTTC. This codes for CASMGRAYEQYF. The chain links TRBV19 to TRBJ2-7; no definite D call. The length of the CDR3 is 12 residues. Germline-derived CDR1 and CDR2 are LNHDA and SQIVND (reference sequence). Trimming took 7 bases from V and 2 from J, leaving 9 bases between them.

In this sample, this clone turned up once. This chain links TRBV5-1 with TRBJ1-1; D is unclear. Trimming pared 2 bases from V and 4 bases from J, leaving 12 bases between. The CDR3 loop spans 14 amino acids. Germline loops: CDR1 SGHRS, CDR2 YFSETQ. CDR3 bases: TGCGCCAGCAGCTTCAGAACCCCGAGCACTGAAGCTTTCTTT. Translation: CASSFRTPSTEAFF.

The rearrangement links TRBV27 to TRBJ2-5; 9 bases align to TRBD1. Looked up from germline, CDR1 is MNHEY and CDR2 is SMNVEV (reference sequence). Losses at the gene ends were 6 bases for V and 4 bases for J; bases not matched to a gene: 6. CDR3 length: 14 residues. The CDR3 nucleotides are TGTGCCAGCAGCGAACAGGGGGCAAGAGAGACCCAGTACTTC. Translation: CASSEQGARETQYF.

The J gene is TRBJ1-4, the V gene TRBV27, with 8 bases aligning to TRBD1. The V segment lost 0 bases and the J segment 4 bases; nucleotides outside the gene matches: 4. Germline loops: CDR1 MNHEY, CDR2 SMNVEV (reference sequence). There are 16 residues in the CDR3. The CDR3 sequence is CASSLSWGQVNEKLFF. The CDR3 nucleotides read TGTGCCAGCAGTTTATCTTGGGGACAGGTTAATGAAAAACTGTTTTTT.

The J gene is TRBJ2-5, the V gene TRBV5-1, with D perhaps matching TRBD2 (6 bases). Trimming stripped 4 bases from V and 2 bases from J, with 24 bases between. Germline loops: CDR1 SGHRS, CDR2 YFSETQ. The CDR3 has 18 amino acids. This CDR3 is CASSAGTGTTYRQETQYF. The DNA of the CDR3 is TGCGCCAGCAGCGCGGGAACCGGGACCACGTACCGACAAGAGACCCAGTACTTC.

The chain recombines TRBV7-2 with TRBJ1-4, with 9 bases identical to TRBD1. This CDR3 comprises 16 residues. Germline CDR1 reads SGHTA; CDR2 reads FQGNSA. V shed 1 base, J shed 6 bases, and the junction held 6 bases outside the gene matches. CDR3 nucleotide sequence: TGTGCCAGCAGCTTAGACAGGGGGCGTGCGGATGAAAAACTGTTTTTT. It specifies CASSLDRGRADEKLFF.

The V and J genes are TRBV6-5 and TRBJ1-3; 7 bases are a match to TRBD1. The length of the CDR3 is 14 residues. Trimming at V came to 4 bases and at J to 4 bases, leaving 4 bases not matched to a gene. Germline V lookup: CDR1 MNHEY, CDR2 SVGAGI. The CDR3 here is CASSFGTAGNTIYF. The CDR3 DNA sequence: TGTGCCAGCAGTTTCGGGACAGCCGGAAACACCATATATTTT.

CDR3: CASSQGFQETQYF. The CDR3, as DNA: TGTGCCAGCTCACAGGGGTTCCAAGAGACCCAGTACTTC. This sequence joins TRBV18 and TRBJ2-5; D perhaps matches TRBD1 (5 bases). With 4 bases removed from V and 1 base from J, the gap between germline ends came to 7 bases. The CDR3 consists of 13 residues. Germline CDR1 is KGHSH and CDR2 is LQKENI.

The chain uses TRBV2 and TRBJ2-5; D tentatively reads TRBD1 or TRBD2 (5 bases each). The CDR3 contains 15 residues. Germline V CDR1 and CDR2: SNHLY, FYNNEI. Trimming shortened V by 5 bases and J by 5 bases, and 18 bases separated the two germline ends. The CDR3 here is CASSSLGRGAETQYF. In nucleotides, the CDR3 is TGTGCCAGCAGTTCCCTCGGACGAGGGGCGGAGACCCAGTACTTC.

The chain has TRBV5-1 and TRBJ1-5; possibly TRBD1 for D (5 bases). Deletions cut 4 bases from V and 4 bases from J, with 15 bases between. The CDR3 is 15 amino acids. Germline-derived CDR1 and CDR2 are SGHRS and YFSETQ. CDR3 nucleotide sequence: TGCGCCAGCAGCCCGCTCGGGGGACGGAATCAGCCCCAGCATTTT. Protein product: CASSPLGGRNQPQHF.

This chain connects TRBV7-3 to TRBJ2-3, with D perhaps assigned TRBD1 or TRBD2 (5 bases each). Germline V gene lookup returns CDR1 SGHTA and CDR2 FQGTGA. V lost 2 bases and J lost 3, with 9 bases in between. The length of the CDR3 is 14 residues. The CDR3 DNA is TGTGCCAGCAGCTTAGTGGGGACGACAGATACGCAGTATTTT. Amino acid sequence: CASSLVGTTDTQYF.

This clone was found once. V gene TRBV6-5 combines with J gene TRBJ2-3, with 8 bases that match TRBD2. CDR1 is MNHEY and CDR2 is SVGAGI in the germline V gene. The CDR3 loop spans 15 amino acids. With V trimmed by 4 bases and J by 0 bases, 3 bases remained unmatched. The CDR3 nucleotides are TGTGCCAGCAGTTTGACGGGGGGGAGCACAGATACGCAGTATTTT. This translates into CASSLTGGSTDTQYF.

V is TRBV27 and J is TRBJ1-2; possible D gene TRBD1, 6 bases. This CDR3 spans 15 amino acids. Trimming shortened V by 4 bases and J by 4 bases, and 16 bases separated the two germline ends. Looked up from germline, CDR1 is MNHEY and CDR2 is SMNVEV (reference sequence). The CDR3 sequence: CASSSSHRGAYGYTF. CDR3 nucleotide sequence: TGTGCCAGCAGTTCCTCCCATCGGGGGGCCTATGGCTACACCTTC.

The CDR3 spells CASSSGLGGRQETQYF. For the CDR3, the DNA is TGCGCCAGCAGTTCGGGTCTGGGGGGGCGGCAAGAGACCCAGTACTTC. V is TRBV5-1 and J is TRBJ2-5, with D possibly TRBD2 on 7 matching bases. CDR1 and CDR2 from the germline V gene are SGHRS and YFSETQ. This CDR3 has 16 residues. The V gene lost 5 bases and the J gene lost 2 bases, with 19 bases spanning the gap. The complete variable domain, with remaining parts taken from reference TRBV5-1 and TRBJ2-5, reads KAGVTQTPRYLIKTRGQQVTLSCSPISGHRSVSWYQQTPGQGLQFLFEYFSETQRNKGNFPGRFSGRQFSNSRSEMNVSTLELGDSALYLCASSSGLGGRQETQYFGPGTRLLVL.

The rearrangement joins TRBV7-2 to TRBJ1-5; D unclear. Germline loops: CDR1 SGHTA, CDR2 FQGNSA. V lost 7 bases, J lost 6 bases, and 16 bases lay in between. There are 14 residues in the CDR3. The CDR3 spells CASTRSPRGQPQHF. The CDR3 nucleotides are TGTGCCAGCACCCGATCGCCCCGGGGTCAGCCCCAGCATTTT.